The 13 T cell receptor beta chains below all came from one sample that was sequenced in a study of blood T cell repertoires in COVID-19. Assay: immunoSEQ multiplex PCR; the TCRdb copy retains only in-frame clones and omits some. The sample contains around 300,000 clones, 85% of which appear only once. The sequenced sample was peripheral blood. All receptors derive from a human donor in a cohort sampled during active COVID-19.

V gene TRBV15 combines with J gene TRBJ2-2, with D tentatively TRBD1 (5 bases). The CDR3 contains 17 residues. Trimming took off 2 bases at V and 8 bases at J, with 21 bases between the two ends. Germline V gene lookup returns CDR1 LNHNV and CDR2 YYDKDF (reference sequence). CDR3 region: CATSRLQSTGGSGELFF. The CDR3 DNA is TGTGCCACCAGCAGACTACAGTCCACAGGTGGAAGTGGGGAGCTGTTTTTT.

J is TRBJ1-5 and V is TRBV6-5; D is uncertain. This CDR3 has 13 residues. Trimming cost V 0 bases and J 7 bases, with 7 bases left between them. Per germline, CDR1 MNHEY and CDR2 SVGAGI. CDR3 sequence: CASSYSAAQPQHF. CDR3 sequence (DNA): TGTGCCAGCAGTTACTCCGCAGCGCAGCCCCAGCATTTT.

The chain carries TRBV28 and TRBJ1-2, with 8 bases that match TRBD1. Germline V lookup: CDR1 MDHEN, CDR2 SYDVKM. The CDR3 is made up of 13 amino acids. J gave up 7 bases and V 6 bases, and 7 bases lay outside the gene matches. CDR3 DNA sequence: TGTGCCAGCAGCCCCGGGACAGGTGTTGGCTACACCTTC. Residues: CASSPGTGVGYTF.

This chain uses TRBV18 with TRBJ2-7, with 8 positions matching TRBD1. Germline V gene lookup returns CDR1 KGHSH and CDR2 LQKENI. The CDR3 has 16 residues. V shed 3 bases, J shed 0 bases, and the junction held 7 bases outside the gene matches. CDR3 residues: CASSPRQGTSSYEQYF. The CDR3 DNA reads TGTGCCAGCTCACCCAGACAGGGGACGAGCTCCTACGAGCAGTACTTC.

The rearrangement uses TRBV6-6 and TRBJ2-1; tentative D call: TRBD2 (6 bases). The CDR3 sequence is 12 residues long. Germline V gene lookup returns CDR1 MNHNY and CDR2 SVGAGI (reference sequence). The V gene lost 8 bases and the J gene lost 7 bases, with 12 bases spanning the gap. The CDR3 DNA sequence: TGTGCCAGCGCCACGGGAGTGAATGAGCAGTTCTTC. It translates to CASATGVNEQFF.

This clone turned up a few times. CDR3 coding DNA: TGCGCCAGCAGCCAAGATCAGAGGACAGGAGGCGCCTACGAGCAGTACTTC. This encodes CASSQDQRTGGAYEQYF. The chain uses TRBV4-1 and TRBJ2-7; 7 nucleotides align to TRBD1. With V trimmed by 0 bases and J by 2 bases, 10 bases remained unmatched. Germline CDR1 MGHRA, CDR2 YSYEKL. The CDR3 consists of 17 residues.

V gene TRBV3-1 (or the pseudogene TRBV3-2) combines with J gene TRBJ2-3, with a tentative D call TRBD1 (6 bases). Germline CDR1 reads LGHDT; CDR2 reads YNNKEL (reference sequence). The CDR3 has 16 residues. Trimming took 2 bases from V and 7 from J, leaving 19 bases between them. This CDR3 is CASSQSDPTGKNTQYF. In DNA form, the CDR3 reads TGTGCCAGCAGCCAAAGCGACCCCACAGGGAAGAATACGCAGTATTTT.

The chain carries TRBV5-1 and TRBJ1-1, with 11 bases lining up with TRBD1. The ends lost 3 bases at V and 0 bases at J; junction bases unmatched: 7. CDR3 length equals 17 residues. The germline gives CDR1 SGHRS, CDR2 YFSETQ. Here the CDR3 reads CASSWGTGGPLNTEAFF. The CDR3 bases are TGCGCCAGCAGCTGGGGGACAGGGGGGCCCTTGAACACTGAAGCTTTCTTT.

The V gene is TRBV28, the J gene TRBJ2-7; 7 nucleotides line up with TRBD2. V lost 10 bases to trimming and J lost 6 bases; unmatched junction nucleotides: 12. Per the germline V gene, CDR1 is MDHEN and CDR2 is SYDVKM. This CDR3 is built from 13 residues. CDR3 in amino acids: CATRGEVRGEQYF. The CDR3 nucleotides read TGTGCCACCCGGGGGGAGGTTCGGGGCGAGCAGTACTTC.

The V gene is TRBV2, the J gene TRBJ1-1; D unclear. The CDR3 runs to 14 residues. The ends were cut back, 5 bases at V and 0 bases at J, with 10 bases in the middle. In germline, CDR1 is SNHLY, CDR2 FYNNEI. The CDR3 DNA follows: TGTGCCAGCAGTAAAGGTCCGTTGAACACTGAAGCTTTCTTT. It encodes CASSKGPLNTEAFF.

The CDR3 reads CASSFFVGDAVNTEAFF. The CDR3 DNA reads as TGTGCCAGCAGTTTTTTTGTCGGGGATGCGGTGAACACTGAAGCTTTCTTT. The chain joins TRBV28 to TRBJ1-1; D is undetermined. Trimming removed 3 bases at V and 0 bases at J, with 17 bases between. This CDR3 has 17 amino acids. From germline, CDR1 is MDHEN and CDR2 SYDVKM.

The rearrangement links TRBV19 to TRBJ2-5; 7 bases are shared with TRBD2. The length of the CDR3 is 15 residues. Germline loops: CDR1 LNHDA, CDR2 SQIVND (reference sequence). The trim removed 7 bases at V and 4 bases at J, leaving 12 bases unmatched. In DNA form, the CDR3 reads TGTGCCAGTATCCCTCCCTGGACTAGTTCAGAGACCCAGTACTTC. Translating gives CASIPPWTSSETQYF.

The chain links TRBV29-1 to TRBJ2-7; D gene uncertain. V was trimmed by 6 bases and J by 0 bases, leaving 9 bases between them. The CDR3 length is 12 residues. CDR1 is SQVTM, CDR2 ANQGSEA, per germline. The CDR3: CSVATNSYEQYF. The CDR3 coding sequence is TGCAGCGTGGCGACAAACTCCTACGAGCAGTACTTC.